Reported below is one T cell receptor (beta chain). No antigen is known for it. No qualities accompany the bases; no much larger clone lies one base away. The data stem from a study of human T cells and chemical hapten exposure listed by TCRdb under 2021. With regard to the full study: For sensitization, 2% DPC in acetone was applied to a 2 cm by 2 cm area of upper inner arm skin. For TCR sequencing, blood came from over 25 alopecia patients at anywhere from one to four time points (pre-sensitization, 2, 6 and 24 weeks). Patch testing was performed on the upper back with Finn chambers containing 0.01% DPC, and the patch tests were scored after 6 days according to International Contact Dermatitis Research Group standards. Most of the patients in the cohort were female, and the cohort covered alopecia areata with under or over 50% scalp involvement, alopecia totalis and alopecia universalis. Libraries were pooled for sequencing, and per-sample TCR yields varied mainly because of small differences in library volumes within the pool. Peripheral blood TCR repertoire changes were tracked in vivo in alopecia patients during primary and secondary sensitization to the hapten diphenylcyclopropenone (DPC). Blood samples were taken from patients before sensitization (week 0) and at 2, 6 and about 24 weeks after DPC sensitization. Throughout the study period of roughly 24 weeks, patients also received therapeutic DPC doses to the scalp every week. Here is what the overall study found, with its caveats: Repeated subsampling changed both the strength of the expansion versus patch-test correlation and the threshold at which the correlation became significant. All patients had alopecia, a presumed autoimmune disease, so their immune response might differ from that of healthy individuals. The number of PT1 expanded TCRs positively correlated with patch test score, significant at thresholds 8, 16 and 32 but not 4. The number of TCRs above 1 in 1000 frequency did not change with DPC sensitization; there was no evidence of global repertoire structure alterations. Compared with pre-sensitization or healthy control sets, expanded TCRs formed significantly more large CDR3 similarity clusters, which is consistent with antigen-driven responses.

Library prep was done by RACE. Sequencing used a NextSeq 500. During library preparation, unique molecular identifiers were attached to individual cDNA molecules so that TCRs could be counted in a quantitative, reproducible way. For every blood RNA sample, sequencing covered both the TCR alpha and TCR beta chains. As for how the authors treated the data: A median of approximately 100,000 TCRs per sample was observed, with a range of about 20,000 to 750,000. The Decombinator software suite was used to annotate the V, J and CDR3 of the TCR reads. Every sample was subsampled to the same number of TCRs (28,000) for the PS versus PT1 abundance plots. Expanded TCRs were defined as absent before sensitization and observed at least eight times at the 2-week time point. The public reads were reanalyzed by TCRdb: fastp trimming at Q25, MiXCR alignment, in-frame beta chains only. CDR3 protein sequences are deduplicated, and each keeps its most common genes and DNA. The V and J calls and clone size are TCRdb's, not the authors'. In this sample the table shows roughly 190,000 distinct CDR3 sequences, around 24% of which occur a single time. Clones ranked in the top ten supply about 6.7% of the sample.

The time point label on this specimen signifies: patch test 1, 2 weeks after DPC sensitization. The treatment or condition label, read with the paper, signifies: therapeutic diphenylcyclopropenone sensitization with weekly scalp DPC. At each patch-test visit, blood was drawn before the patch test was applied. To be eligible, patients had to be aged 18 to 70, diagnosed with alopecia and judged suitable for DPC therapy, while pregnant patients were excluded. Total RNA was extracted from unfractionated whole blood that had been collected in Tempus Blood RNA tubes. This sequence originates from a woman between 50 and 59 years old with alopecia areata. Some clones in this sample may be carry-over from other donors' samples. Sequences were derived from whole blood, sampled in connection with sensitization to the hapten diphenylcyclopropenone (DPC).

The CDR3 sequence is CASGLSAMVVKNYGYTF. The DNA sequence is TGTGCTAGTGGTTTGAGTGCTATGGTTGTTAAAAACTATGGCTACACCTTC. The rearranged segments are TRBV12-5 and TRBJ1-2; there is no confident call for the D gene. Per the germline V gene, LGHNT is the CDR1 and FRNRAP is the CDR2. V is cut by 2 bases and J by 2 bases, and the space between the germline ends is 18 bases. Measured from the cysteine to the phenylalanine, the CDR3 is 17 residues long. The kept DNA is CDR3 alone, 51 bases in frame from the first base.